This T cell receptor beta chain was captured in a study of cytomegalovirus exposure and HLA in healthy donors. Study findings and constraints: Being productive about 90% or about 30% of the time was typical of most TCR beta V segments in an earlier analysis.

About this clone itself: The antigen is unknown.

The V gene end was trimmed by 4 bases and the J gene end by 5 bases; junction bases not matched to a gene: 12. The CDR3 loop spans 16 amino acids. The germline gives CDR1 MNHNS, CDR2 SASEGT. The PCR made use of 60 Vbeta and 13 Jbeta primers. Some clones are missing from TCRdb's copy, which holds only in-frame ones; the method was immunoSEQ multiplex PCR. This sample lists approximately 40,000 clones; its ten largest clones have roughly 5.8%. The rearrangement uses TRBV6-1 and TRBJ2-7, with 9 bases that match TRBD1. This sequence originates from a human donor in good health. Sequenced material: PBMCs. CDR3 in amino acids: CASSALRGTGRDEQYF. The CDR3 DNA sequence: TGTGCCAGCAGTGCCCTTAGAGGGACAGGGCGCGACGAGCAGTACTTC.